The 31 T cell receptor beta chains listed next were all sequenced from one sample in a study of cytomegalovirus exposure and HLA in healthy donors. The PCR was carried out with 60 Vbeta primers and 13 Jbeta primers. Profiling relied on immunoSEQ multiplex PCR, and the TCRdb table lists in-frame clones only, not all of them. This table holds 130,000 or so clones, roughly three quarters found once. The source material was PBMCs. The receptors were sampled from a woman aged 55-69 years in good health and CMV-seronegative.

The V and J genes are TRBV5-4 and TRBJ2-4; no reliable D call. Per the germline V gene, CDR1 is SGHNT and CDR2 is YYREEE (reference sequence). V was cut by 4 bases and J by 0 bases, with 11 bases left in between. This CDR3 region has 15 residues. The CDR3 nucleotides read TGTGCCAGCAGCCCCTACTCTTTAGCCAAAAACATTCAGTACTTC. It is translated as CASSPYSLAKNIQYF.

This clone was detected only once. The chain couples TRBV27 to TRBJ1-5; 12 bases agree with TRBD1. The CDR3 runs to 19 residues. The V segment lost 6 bases and the J segment 0 bases; nucleotides outside the gene matches: 12. In germline, CDR1 is MNHEY, CDR2 SMNVEV (reference sequence). CDR3 sequence: CASRSPRDRGPFSNQPQHF. The CDR3 DNA reads as TGTGCCAGCAGGTCCCCCCGGGACAGGGGGCCATTTAGCAATCAGCCCCAGCATTTT.

The chain is built from TRBV7-2 and TRBJ2-1, with D hard to call. Between the trimmed V and J ends, which lost 2 bases and 12 bases, there was a span of 14 bases. The germline CDR1 and CDR2 sequences are SGHTA and FQGNSA. CDR3 length: 13 amino acids. The CDR3 sequence: CASSLSSGSLQFF. The CDR3 nucleotides are TGTGCCAGCAGCTTATCCTCCGGGTCGCTGCAGTTCTTC.

Concerning this clone itself: One junction end disagrees with the germline gene, perhaps due to a read error. The V call is TRBV30, the J call TRBJ1-2; D is uncertain. This CDR3 is 13 amino acids long. CDR1 and CDR2 from the germline V gene are GTSNPN and SVGIG (reference sequence). As DNA, the CDR3 is TGTGTCTGGAGAGAGCCTGTTAACTATGGCTACACCTTC. Its protein product is CVWREPVNYGYTF.

On this clone itself: At one of its ends the junction is not consistent with the germline gene, which may arise from a read error. This sequence joins TRBV28 and TRBJ1-5; a possible D gene is TRBD1 (5 bases). This CDR3 is built from 16 residues. Germline V gene data show CDR1 as MDHEN and CDR2 as SYDVKM. The CDR3 region is CVSSYPRGYSNQPQHF. In nucleotides, the CDR3 is TGTGTCAGCAGTTATCCAAGGGGTTATAGCAATCAGCCCCAGCATTTT.

The rearrangement uses TRBV28 and TRBJ2-7, with 8 bases fitting TRBD1. V lost 7 bases to trimming and J lost 3 bases; unmatched junction nucleotides: 5. Germline CDR1 and CDR2: MDHEN and SYDVKM. The CDR3 contains 13 residues. The CDR3 bases are TGTGCCAGCAAGAGGACAGGGAACTACGAGCAGTACTTC. Translating it yields CASKRTGNYEQYF.

The chain employs TRBV6-5 and TRBJ2-5; 10 bases line up with TRBD1. The closer fit of TRBJ2-7 to the DNA end suggests the J call may be wrong. The CDR3 sequence is 15 residues long. CDR1 MNHEY and CDR2 SVGAGI come from the germline V gene. CDR3 DNA: TGTGCCAGCAGTTCCTATGGGACAGGGGTAGTCGAGCAGTACTTC. Encoded protein: CASSSYGTGVVEQYF.

The table lists this clone with a count of one. J is TRBJ2-5 and V is TRBV18; 9 positions match TRBD1. TRBJ2-7 explains the end of the DNA better; the J call may be wrong. The CDR3 spans 15 residues. CDR1 and CDR2 (germline): KGHSH, LQKENI. The DNA for the CDR3 is TGTGCCAGCTCACCACGGACAGGGGATACCTACGAGCAGTACTTC. Translated, it gives CASSPRTGDTYEQYF.

The genes are TRBV6-1 and TRBJ2-1; D may be TRBD1 (6 bases). Germline V lookup: CDR1 MNHNS, CDR2 SASEGT. V lost 7 bases, J lost 9 bases, and 13 bases lay in between. This CDR3 has 12 residues. The chain's CDR3 is CASNQGNGEQFF. CDR3 DNA: TGTGCCAGCAATCAGGGGAACGGTGAGCAGTTCTTC.

J is TRBJ1-2 and V is TRBV19; TRBD1 agrees at 8 bases. Germline assignment: CDR1 LNHDA and CDR2 SQIVND (reference sequence). The CDR3 extends over 15 amino acids. V shed 6 bases and J 2 bases; nucleotides not matched to a gene: 8. CDR3 nucleotide sequence: TGTGCCAGTAGACAGGACAGGGAACCCAACTATGGCTACACCTTC. Its protein is CASRQDREPNYGYTF.

The chain is built from TRBV5-1 and TRBJ1-2; 11 bases fit TRBD1. The CDR3 is 14 amino acids. Looked up from germline, CDR1 is SGHRS and CDR2 is YFSETQ. Trimming at V came to 4 bases and at J to 10 bases, leaving 9 bases not matched to a gene. For the CDR3, the DNA is TGCGCCAGCAGCGCGGGACAGGGGGTATCGGCCTACACCTTC. Residues: CASSAGQGVSAYTF.

The chain recombines TRBV6-1 with TRBJ2-5, with 8 bases identical to TRBD1. The CDR3 has 16 amino acids. With 2 bases clipped from V and 5 bases from J, the junction kept 10 bases outside the gene matches. Looked up from germline, CDR1 is MNHNS and CDR2 is SASEGT. The CDR3 coding sequence is TGTGCCAGCAGTGAACAGGGGGCCCCGGACGGGGAGACCCAGTACTTC. Protein: CASSEQGAPDGETQYF.

The chain combines TRBV28 with TRBJ1-1; TRBD1 matches at 9 bases. V lost 5 bases, J lost 10 bases, and 5 bases stayed unmatched. Germline CDR1 is MDHEN and CDR2 is SYDVKM. CDR3 length equals 12 residues. The CDR3 region has the DNA TGTGCCAGCAGTCTACAGGGGGCTATAGCTTTCTTT. As protein: CASSLQGAIAFF.

The chain carries TRBV4-1 and TRBJ2-7; D might be TRBD2 (5 bases). Germline V gives CDR1 MGHRA, CDR2 YSYEKL. This CDR3 has 16 residues. Deletions cut 0 bases from V and 0 bases from J, with 12 bases between. CDR3 DNA sequence: TGCGCCAGCAGCCAAGATTGGCGGGCCTACTCCTACGAGCAGTACTTC. Encoded protein: CASSQDWRAYSYEQYF.

About this clone: The sample has other DNA sequences that encode this CDR3 too. The J gene is TRBJ1-1, the V gene TRBV6-1, with unresolved D. Germline lookup yields CDR1 MNHNS and CDR2 SASEGT. V dropped 4 bases and J dropped 4 bases, with 10 bases sitting between them. The CDR3 consists of 13 residues. This chain's CDR3 is CASSASRGTEAFF. In nucleotides, the CDR3 is TGTGCCAGCAGTGCAAGTCGGGGCACTGAAGCTTTCTTT.

CDR3 region: CASSPRGRNEQFF. CDR3 DNA: TGTGCCAGCAGCCCGCGGGGGAGGAATGAGCAGTTCTTC. This chain joins TRBV9 and TRBJ2-1; 7 positions match TRBD2. The V and J ends lost 4 bases and 7 bases, in that order; junction bases with no gene match: 5. This CDR3 is 13 amino acids long. Per the germline V gene, CDR1 is SGDLS and CDR2 is YYNGEE.

The CDR3 reads CATIAGINNEQFF. The CDR3 DNA is TGTGCCACAATAGCGGGGATAAACAATGAGCAGTTCTTC. The rearrangement uses TRBV30 and TRBJ2-1, with 8 bases fitting TRBD2. Germline CDR1 is GTSNPN and CDR2 is SVGIG (reference sequence). With 8 bases clipped from V and 5 bases from J, the junction kept 8 bases outside the gene matches. CDR3 length: 13 residues.

This clone was found a few times. The chain joins TRBV5-1 to TRBJ1-4; 9 bases map to TRBD1. Germline V gives CDR1 SGHRS, CDR2 YFSETQ. The CDR3 is made up of 16 amino acids. Germline trimming cut 1 base from V and 3 bases from J; bases unmatched to any gene: 4. This chain's CDR3 is CASSLNRGHPNEKLFF. The CDR3 DNA sequence: TGCGCCAGCAGCTTGAACAGGGGGCATCCTAATGAAAAACTGTTTTTT.

A single count supports this clone. This chain connects TRBV19 to TRBJ2-7; possible D gene TRBD1, 5 bases. Trimming removed 1 base at V and 2 bases at J, with 9 bases between. Germline CDR1 and CDR2: LNHDA and SQIVND (reference sequence). The CDR3 has 14 amino acids. The CDR3: CASSIAQGTYEQYF. DNA of the CDR3: TGTGCCAGTAGTATAGCCCAGGGAACCTACGAGCAGTACTTC. Full variable domain (outside the CDR3, taken from reference TRBV19 and TRBJ2-7): DGGITQSPKYLFRKEGQNVTLSCEQNLNHDAMYWYRQDPGQGLRLIYYSQIVNDFQKGDIAEGYSVSREKKESFPLTVTSAQKNPTAFYLCASSIAQGTYEQYFGPGTRLTVT.

J is TRBJ2-7 and V is TRBV6-1; D is possibly TRBD1 (5 bases). Per germline, CDR1 MNHNS and CDR2 SASEGT. Trimming pared 0 bases from V and 0 bases from J, leaving 6 bases between. This CDR3 has 14 amino acids. In DNA form, the CDR3 reads TGTGCCAGCAGTGAAGCGGGGCACTCCTACGAGCAGTACTTC. As protein: CASSEAGHSYEQYF.

This clone was detected a few times. V usage is TRBV6-4 and J usage is TRBJ2-5; TRBD2 matches 9 bases. This CDR3 comprises 16 residues. With 3 bases clipped from V and 1 base from J, the junction kept 6 bases outside the gene matches. Germline V gene sequence: CDR1 MRHNA, CDR2 SNTAGT. The CDR3 sequence: CASSDSAGGPQETQYF. DNA of the CDR3: TGTGCCAGCAGTGATTCAGCGGGGGGCCCCCAAGAGACCCAGTACTTC.

This clone occurred a few times. The gene calls are TRBV29-1 and TRBJ1-1; no clear D. From germline, CDR1 is SQVTM and CDR2 ANQGSEA. This CDR3 is 10 amino acids long. The V end was cut by 7 bases, the J end by 10 bases, with 13 bases between. The CDR3 nucleotides are TGCAGCGGCGACCCTCGGGGAGCTTTCTTT. Amino acid sequence: CSGDPRGAFF.

In this sample, this clone turned up a few times. The chain links TRBV6-1 to TRBJ2-7; 8 nucleotides align to TRBD1. CDR1 and CDR2 (germline): MNHNS, SASEGT. The CDR3 runs 14 residues. Trimming cost V 7 bases and J 4 bases; bases outside gene matches: 9. CDR3 in amino acids: CASTRGTGGYEQYF. The DNA of the CDR3 is TGTGCCAGCACTCGGGGGACAGGAGGATACGAGCAGTACTTC.

The chain has TRBV21-1 and TRBJ1-4; the DNA was not compared with TRBD1, the D call given in the table. TRBV21-1 is assigned pseudogene status. The CDR3 runs 19 residues. This CDR3 reads CASSKATDQGLATNEKLFF. CDR3 DNA: TGTGCCAGCAGCAAGGCAACCGACCAGGGGCTAGCAACTAATGAAAAACTGTTTTTT.

V is TRBV9 and J is TRBJ1-2, with 9 positions matching TRBD1. This CDR3 region has 14 residues. From germline, CDR1 is SGDLS and CDR2 YYNGEE. With 2 bases clipped from V and 7 bases from J, the junction kept 6 bases outside the gene matches. The CDR3 coding sequence is TGTGCCAGCAGCGTGGGGGACAGGGTTTCTGGCTACACCTTC. Translation gives CASSVGDRVSGYTF.

This clone is a singleton in its sample. CDR3 region: CASSRNRGEIQETQYF. The CDR3 nucleotides are TGTGCCAGCAGCCGAAACAGGGGGGAGATCCAAGAGACCCAGTACTTC. The chain carries TRBV14 and TRBJ2-5, with 8 nucleotides matching TRBD1. Looked up from germline, CDR1 is SGHDN and CDR2 is FVKESK. CDR3 length equals 16 residues. V shed 4 bases, J shed 1 base, and the junction held 8 bases outside the gene matches.

The chain joins TRBV28 to TRBJ1-1; perhaps TRBD1 as D (5 bases). Per the germline V gene, CDR1 is MDHEN and CDR2 is SYDVKM. The CDR3 extends over 15 amino acids. Trimming removed 5 bases at V and 0 bases at J, with 13 bases between. The chain's CDR3 is CASSVTGRLNTEAFF. CDR3 in DNA: TGTGCCAGCAGTGTAACAGGTCGACTGAACACTGAAGCTTTCTTT.

The rearrangement links TRBV30 to TRBJ2-7; 7 positions match TRBD1. The V and J ends lost 1 base and 2 bases, in that order; junction bases with no gene match: 2. The germline V gene encodes CDR1 GTSNPN and CDR2 SVGIG (reference sequence). This CDR3 has 13 amino acids. The DNA of the CDR3 is TGTGCCTGGAGTGGGGACAGCGCCTACGAGCAGTACTTC. Protein: CAWSGDSAYEQYF.

The chain combines TRBV9 with TRBJ2-3; 7 nucleotides align to TRBD2. The CDR3 spans 14 residues. V lost 0 bases to trimming and J lost 4 bases; unmatched junction nucleotides: 2. Germline V gene sequence: CDR1 SGDLS, CDR2 YYNGEE. The DNA for the CDR3 is TGTGCCAGCAGCGTAGACAGCGGGGCAGATACGCAGTATTTT. Translation gives CASSVDSGADTQYF.

The chain couples TRBV5-6 to TRBJ1-1; D remains ambiguous. CDR1 is SGHDT and CDR2 is YYEEEE in the germline V gene. V shed 2 bases and J shed 0 bases, with 5 bases lying between them. The CDR3 contains 13 residues. The CDR3 DNA reads TGTGCCAGCAGCTTAGGAGTGAACACTGAAGCTTTCTTT. Encoded protein: CASSLGVNTEAFF.

The chain joins TRBV5-1 to TRBJ1-2, with 7 bases matching TRBD1. The CDR3 sequence is 15 residues long. The germline V gene encodes CDR1 SGHRS and CDR2 YFSETQ. V lost 4 bases to trimming and J lost 3 bases; unmatched junction nucleotides: 9. This chain's CDR3 is CASSHDRDSHYGYTF. As DNA, the CDR3 is TGCGCCAGCAGCCACGACCGGGACAGTCACTATGGCTACACCTTC.